This TCR beta chain is from a study of blood T cell repertoires in COVID-19. Across the study: The origin of the acute and convalescent COVID-19 samples was the United States, Italy and Spain. PBMCs, B-cell-depleted T cells, or T cells provided the cDNA or gDNA that made up the material.

The V gene's germline CDR1 is SGHTA and CDR2 FQGNSA. The CDR3 length is 17 residues. V trimming: 2 bases; J trimming: 8 bases; junction bases outside the gene matches: 11. Under the authors' procedure: Estimation of nucleated cell counts was performed using reference gene primer amplification. The repertoire was sequenced with immunoSEQ multiplex PCR; TCRdb's copy has only in-frame clones and lacks some. For V, J and clone size, that table is used; D and trimming come from the DNA. Here the sample spans approximately 240,000 clones, around 84% being singletons. The V and J genes are TRBV7-2 and TRBJ2-2; 10 positions agree with TRBD1. This clonotype originated in a woman in her sixties or seventies who had recovered from COVID-19. Sequencing used peripheral blood. This chain's CDR3 is CASSLSLPGQGSGELFF. The CDR3 DNA reads as TGTGCCAGCAGCTTAAGTCTTCCGGGACAGGGGTCGGGGGAGCTGTTTTTT.